The 14 T cell receptor beta chains below come from one sample, sequenced in a study of stem cell transplantation in POMP-related autoinflammatory disease. Sequencing was performed with immunoSEQ multiplex PCR; in TCRdb, only in-frame clones are kept and a portion is missing. Of tens of thousands of clones in the sample, around 90% were seen once. Specimen: CD4+ T cells from PBMCs, collected after stem cell transplantation. The receptors stem from a human patient with POMP-related autoinflammation and immune dysregulation (PRAID). The graft donor may account for some of the T cells.

The gene calls are TRBV9 and TRBJ2-3; D may be TRBD1 (6 bases). CDR3 size: 13 residues. V was trimmed by 2 bases and J by 5 bases, leaving 9 bases between them. The germline V gene encodes CDR1 SGDLS and CDR2 YYNGEE. The CDR3: CASSVSGEDTQYF. CDR3 coding DNA: TGTGCCAGCAGCGTCTCAGGGGAAGATACGCAGTATTTT.

The chain employs TRBV19 and TRBJ1-1; D is undetermined. Trimming cost V 7 bases and J 8 bases, with 17 bases left between them. The germline gives CDR1 LNHDA, CDR2 SQIVND (reference sequence). The CDR3 is made up of 13 amino acids. This CDR3 reads CASTRSAAAEAFF. The CDR3 nucleotides are TGTGCCAGTACGAGGTCAGCCGCGGCGGAAGCTTTCTTT. The variable domain in full, with the rest retrieved from reference TRBV19 and TRBJ1-1, is DGGITQSPKYLFRKEGQNVTLSCEQNLNHDAMYWYRQDPGQGLRLIYYSQIVNDFQKGDIAEGYSVSREKKESFPLTVTSAQKNPTAFYLCASTRSAAAEAFFGQGTRLTVV.

J is TRBJ2-4 and V is TRBV19; no reliable D call. The CDR3 has 11 residues. CDR1 and CDR2 from the germline V gene are LNHDA and SQIVND (reference sequence). Trimming took 6 bases from V and 7 from J, leaving 7 bases between them. This CDR3 is CASSTRNIQYF. CDR3 nucleotides: TGTGCCAGTAGCACTCGGAACATTCAGTACTTC.

This sequence joins TRBV9 and TRBJ2-1; D gene ambiguous. The V end lost 3 bases, the J end lost 2 bases, and 12 bases lay between the germline ends. The CDR3 is 15 amino acids. The germline gives CDR1 SGDLS, CDR2 YYNGEE. CDR3 loop: CASSAESLAYNEQFF. The DNA of the CDR3 is TGTGCCAGCAGCGCAGAGTCCTTAGCCTACAATGAGCAGTTCTTC. The variable domain in full, with the rest retrieved from reference TRBV9 and TRBJ2-1, is DSGVTQTPKHLITATGQRVTLRCSPRSGDLSVYWYQQSLDQGLQFLIQYYNGEERAKGNILERFSAQQFPDLHSELNLSSLELGDSALYFCASSAESLAYNEQFFGPGTRLTVL.

V is TRBV20-1 and J is TRBJ1-2, with D unclear. CDR1 and CDR2 (germline): DFQATT, SNEGSKA (reference sequence). V lost 6 bases to trimming and J lost 1 base, with 6 bases between them. This CDR3 is built from 11 residues. CDR3 residues: CSASDNYGYTF. DNA of the CDR3: TGCAGTGCGTCAGATAACTATGGCTACACCTTC.

The J gene is TRBJ2-6, the V gene TRBV19, with 8 positions matching TRBD1. Trimming removed 6 bases from V and 4 bases from J; junction bases left unmatched: 2. The germline V gene encodes CDR1 LNHDA and CDR2 SQIVND (reference sequence). The CDR3 is 14 residues long. Written as DNA, the CDR3 is TGTGCCAGTAGGGACAGGGCGGGGGCCAACGTCCTGACTTTC. It is translated as CASRDRAGANVLTF.

The V call is TRBV28, the J call TRBJ2-7, with D uncertain. This CDR3 has 11 amino acids. Germline assignment: CDR1 MDHEN and CDR2 SYDVKM. Trimming took off 3 bases at V and 4 bases at J, with 4 bases between the two ends. The CDR3 DNA reads TGTGCCAGCAGTTTGGGTTACGAGCAGTACGTC. Protein: CASSLGYEQYV.

This chain connects TRBV5-1 to TRBJ1-6; D is possibly TRBD1 (5 bases). Germline CDR1 reads SGHRS; CDR2 reads YFSETQ. Trimming removed 8 bases from V and 10 bases from J, with 19 bases in between. The CDR3 extends over 14 amino acids. CDR3 bases: TGCGCCAGTGGATGGGGCCCCGTCTTGTCACCCCTCCACTTT. Translation: CASGWGPVLSPLHF.

This clone came up once. The gene calls are TRBV10-1 and TRBJ1-4; D is undetermined. This CDR3 is 14 amino acids long. The V end lost 0 bases, the J end lost 6 bases, and 8 bases lay between the germline ends. The germline gives CDR1 WNHNN, CDR2 SYGVQD (reference sequence). The CDR3 region is CASSESPGDEKLFF. The CDR3 DNA follows: TGCGCCAGCAGTGAGTCACCCGGGGATGAAAAACTGTTTTTT.

The chain employs TRBV28 and TRBJ1-5, with D uncertain. CDR3 size: 15 residues. The ends were cut back, 3 bases at V and 3 bases at J, with 12 bases in the middle. Germline lookup yields CDR1 MDHEN and CDR2 SYDVKM. The CDR3 DNA follows: TGTGCCAGCAGTTTCGGCCAGGTCACCAATCAGCCCCAGCATTTT. It codes for CASSFGQVTNQPQHF.

J is TRBJ2-1 and V is TRBV18; 12 bases fit TRBD2. V gave up 6 bases and J gave up 4 bases; unmatched junction bases: 1. Germline CDR1 reads KGHSH; CDR2 reads LQKENI. This CDR3 comprises 14 residues. The chain's CDR3 is CASSLAGGYNEQFF. The CDR3 nucleotides read TGTGCCAGCTCCCTAGCGGGAGGGTACAATGAGCAGTTCTTC.

This clone came up a few times. The chain links TRBV19 to TRBJ1-2; TRBD1 matches 8 bases. Germline loops: CDR1 LNHDA, CDR2 SQIVND (reference sequence). The CDR3 has 14 amino acids. V dropped 5 bases and J dropped 4; count of bases not matched to a gene: 6. As DNA, the CDR3 is TGTGCCAGTAGTGACGGACAGGGCCTCTATGGCTACACCTTC. Translated, it gives CASSDGQGLYGYTF.

V usage is TRBV29-1 and J usage is TRBJ1-4, with D possibly TRBD1 on 5 matching bases. Germline V gene data show CDR1 as SQVTM and CDR2 as ANQGSEA. The V gene lost 0 bases and the J gene lost 8 bases, with 19 bases spanning the gap. The CDR3 sequence is 16 residues long. The CDR3 sequence is CSVEDRMGWGGEKLFF. CDR3 in DNA: TGCAGCGTTGAAGATCGGATGGGGTGGGGCGGCGAAAAACTGTTTTTT.

CDR3 DNA sequence: TGTGCCAGCAGCTTAGGACGTGCTGGAAACACCATATATTTT. It codes for CASSLGRAGNTIYF. The chain recombines TRBV7-2 with TRBJ1-3, with D unclear. This CDR3 region has 14 residues. V was cut by 1 base and J by 2 bases, with 6 bases left in between. Germline values: CDR1 SGHTA, CDR2 FQGNSA.